A selection of T cell receptor beta chains follows, all from one sample in a study of T cell responses to AZD1222 COVID-19 vaccine. TCRdb's table, derived via immunoSEQ multiplex PCR, lists solely in-frame clones and lacks some. The table lists around 200,000 clones, about 86% of them singletons. The material was peripheral blood, obtained on day 0 of AZD1222 vaccination. All receptors derive from an adult in good health. Each CDR3 is given with its conserved first and last residue. A D gene is named only where the DNA matches it firmly. Only part of the rows carry a size: once, few, many, or a class if the clone is expanded.

clone size	V gene	J gene	D gene	CDR3 protein	CDR3 DNA
-	TRBV5-4	TRBJ2-2	-	CASSLDWNTGELFF	TGTGCCAGCAGCTTGGATTGGAACACCGGGGAGCTGTTTTTT
-	TRBV11-3	TRBJ2-1	-	CASSLGGYMANEQFF	TGTGCCAGCAGCTTAGGGGGATATATGGCTAATGAGCAGTTCTTC
-	TRBV6-1	TRBJ1-2	-	CASSEQAGTYGYTF	TGTGCCAGCAGTGAACAGGCCGGTACCTATGGCTACACCTTC
-	TRBV7-3	TRBJ1-1	-	CASSSPGGTEAFF	TGTGCCAGCAGCTCCCCGGGGGGCACTGAAGCTTTCTTT
-	TRBV29-1	TRBJ1-1	-	CSVAVDWEAFF	TGCAGCGTTGCCGTCGACTGGGAAGCTTTCTTT
-	TRBV11-2	TRBJ2-5	-	CASSLGRRSNKQETQYF	TGTGCCAGCAGCTTAGGTCGCAGATCCAATAAACAAGAGACCCAGTACTTC
-	TRBV21-1	TRBJ1-5	-	CASSRGMRNQPQHF	TGTGCCAGCAGCAGGGGAATGCGCAATCAGCCCCAGCATTTT
-	TRBV2	TRBJ1-6	-	CASSETDQNNSPLHF	TGTGCCAGCAGTGAAACCGACCAGAATAATTCACCCCTCCACTTT
-	TRBV9	TRBJ1-6	-	CASSAGTPDFYNSPLHF	TGTGCCAGCAGCGCCGGGACACCTGACTTCTATAATTCACCCCTCCACTTT
-	TRBV6-1	TRBJ2-3	TRBD2	CASSGTSGGGRDTQYF	TGTGCCAGCAGTGGAACTAGCGGGGGTGGCCGTGATACGCAGTATTTT
-	TRBV2	TRBJ2-3	TRBD1	CASSQTGTGVQQYF	TGTGCCAGCAGTCAGACCGGGACAGGGGTCCAGCAGTATTTT
-	TRBV11-3	TRBJ1-2	-	CASSLRPGPYGYTF	TGTGCCAGCAGCTTAAGGCCAGGGCCCTATGGCTACACCTTC
-	TRBV4-3	TRBJ1-3	-	CASSQEPAGSSGNTIYF	TGCGCCAGCAGCCAAGAGCCCGCGGGAAGCTCTGGAAACACCATATATTTT
once	TRBV6-6	TRBJ1-4	-	CASSYAGIGEKLFF	TGTGCCAGCAGTTACGCAGGGATAGGCGAAAAACTGTTTTTT
-	TRBV24-1	TRBJ2-1	-	CATSVQGNRYNEQFF	TGTGCCACCAGTGTGCAGGGAAACCGGTACAATGAGCAGTTCTTC
once	TRBV9	TRBJ2-7	-	CASSPHPGGYEQYF	TGTGCCAGCAGCCCCCACCCGGGCGGCTACGAGCAGTACTTC
-	TRBV9	TRBJ2-3	-	CASTGHGDHTDTQYF	TGTGCCAGCACGGGGCACGGGGACCACACAGATACGCAGTATTTT
-	TRBV7-2	TRBJ1-1	TRBD1	CASSFNRGPAFF	TGTGCCAGCAGCTTCAACAGGGGACCGGCTTTCTTT
-	TRBV19	TRBJ2-3	-	CASSTTPPTVTDTQYF	TGTGCCAGTAGTACAACCCCCCCGACAGTGACAGATACGCAGTATTTT
-	TRBV2	TRBJ1-1	-	CASSEAYRIKAFF	TGTGCCAGCAGTGAAGCGTACAGGATCAAAGCTTTCTTT
-	TRBV18	TRBJ2-2	-	CASSPLSLSGGELFF	TGTGCCAGCTCACCCCTCAGTCTTTCAGGCGGGGAGCTGTTTTTT
-	TRBV5-5	TRBJ1-1	-	CASSFPDLNTEAFF	TGTGCCAGCAGCTTTCCGGACCTGAACACTGAAGCTTTCTTT
-	TRBV6-5	TRBJ1-2	-	CASSYSRGRGVDGYTF	TGTGCCAGCAGTTACTCGAGGGGACGAGGGGTGGATGGCTACACCTTC
-	TRBV11-2	TRBJ2-5	-	CASSLVSTFQETQYF	TGTGCCAGCAGCTTAGTATCTACTTTCCAAGAGACCCAGTACTTC
-	TRBV28	TRBJ2-7	-	CASSFIGIGPYEQYF	TGTGCCAGCAGTTTTATTGGTATTGGTCCCTACGAGCAGTACTTC
-	TRBV19	TRBJ2-5	TRBD1	CASSGQGWETQYF	TGTGCCAGTAGTGGACAGGGGTGGGAGACCCAGTACTTC
-	TRBV9	TRBJ2-3	-	CASSAGMAPTDTQYF	TGTGCCAGCAGCGCCGGGATGGCCCCGACGGATACGCAGTATTTT
-	TRBV28	TRBJ2-3	TRBD2	CASSLRGGTIFAQYF	TGTGCCAGCAGTTTACGGGGGGGCACGATATTTGCGCAGTATTTT
-	TRBV2	TRBJ1-5	-	CASSDMNQPQHF	TGTGCCAGCAGTGATATGAATCAGCCCCAGCATTTT
-	TRBV28	TRBJ2-7	TRBD2	CASTEELAGGYEQYF	TGTGCCAGCACCGAGGAGCTAGCGGGGGGCTACGAGCAGTACTTC
-	TRBV30	TRBJ1-6	-	CAYLETQNSPLHF	TGTGCCTACCTTGAGACACAAAATTCACCCCTCCACTTT
few	TRBV7-3	TRBJ1-6	-	CASSLSGYSPLHF	TGTGCCAGCAGCCTTTCAGGGTATTCACCCCTCCACTTT
-	TRBV11-2	TRBJ2-5	-	CASGRPRPRAETQYF	TGTGCCAGCGGGAGGCCGCGCCCCAGGGCCGAGACCCAGTACTTC
-	TRBV7-9	TRBJ1-4	TRBD1	CASSLRGQGAGEKLFF	TGTGCCAGCAGCTTAAGGGGACAGGGGGCCGGTGAAAAACTGTTTTTT
-	TRBV3-1/TRBV3-2	TRBJ1-2	-	CASSQGTGRGYTF	TGTGCCAGCAGCCAAGGAACAGGGAGAGGCTACACCTTC
-	TRBV6-1	TRBJ1-1	-	CASSEYVTPATEAFF	TGTGCCAGCAGTGAATATGTGACCCCGGCAACTGAAGCTTTCTTT
-	TRBV5-4	TRBJ2-5	TRBD1	CASSLRTGLETQYF	TGTGCCAGCAGCCTAAGGACAGGGTTAGAGACCCAGTACTTC
-	TRBV6-1	TRBJ2-7	-	CASSEVPYEQYF	TGTGCCAGCAGTGAAGTCCCCTACGAGCAGTACTTC
few	TRBV2	TRBJ1-2	-	CASTGGFNYGYTF	TGTGCCAGCACTGGGGGTTTTAACTATGGCTACACCTTC
-	TRBV4-1	TRBJ2-6	TRBD1	CASSQGDRGSGANVLTF	TGCGCCAGCAGCCAAGGTGACAGGGGTTCTGGGGCCAACGTCCTGACTTTC
-	TRBV5-1	TRBJ2-2	-	CASSLDSNPGELFF	TGCGCCAGCAGCTTAGACAGCAACCCCGGGGAGCTGTTTTTT
-	TRBV18	TRBJ1-1	-	CASSPVTTVGEAFF	TGTGCCAGCTCACCGGTGACTACAGTCGGTGAAGCTTTCTTT
-	TRBV18	TRBJ1-2	-	CASSPVMDTSARYGYTF	TGTGCCAGCTCACCCGTGATGGACACCTCCGCCCGTTATGGCTACACCTTC
-	TRBV2	TRBJ2-2	TRBD1	CASSEAGGTGELFF	TGTGCCAGCAGTGAGGCAGGGGGCACCGGGGAGCTGTTTTTT
-	TRBV7-3	TRBJ2-7	-	CASSLEAGRYEQYF	TGTGCCAGCAGCTTAGAGGCGGGGCGGTACGAGCAGTACTTC
-	TRBV4-2	TRBJ2-3	-	CASSQDQNTDTQYF	TGTGCCAGCAGCCAGGACCAAAACACAGATACGCAGTATTTT
-	TRBV19	TRBJ2-1	TRBD1	CASSPRDRTYNEQFF	TGTGCCAGTAGTCCACGGGACAGAACCTACAATGAGCAGTTCTTC
-	TRBV11-2	TRBJ2-7	-	CASSLVPRTWAAYEQYF	TGTGCCAGCAGCTTAGTCCCCCGGACCTGGGCAGCCTACGAGCAGTACTTC
-	TRBV29-1	TRBJ2-2	TRBD1	CSVVVTGVPGELFF	TGCAGCGTTGTGGTTACAGGGGTACCCGGGGAGCTGTTTTTT
-	TRBV19	TRBJ2-6	-	CASSVTGPSGANVLTF	TGTGCCAGTAGTGTGACAGGCCCCTCTGGGGCCAACGTCCTGACTTTC
-	TRBV5-6	TRBJ2-2	-	CASSVTYSWDTGELFF	TGTGCCAGCAGCGTTACCTACAGCTGGGACACCGGGGAGCTGTTTTTT
-	TRBV14	TRBJ2-7	-	CASSQDFSQQYF	TGTGCCAGCAGCCAAGATTTTAGCCAGCAGTACTTC
-	TRBV7-9	TRBJ1-2	TRBD1	CASSLTGVSGYTF	TGTGCCAGCAGCCTGACAGGGGTTAGTGGCTACACCTTC
-	TRBV5-1	TRBJ1-5	-	CASSLEGVSNQPQHF	TGCGCCAGCAGCCTGGAGGGGGTTAGCAATCAGCCCCAGCATTTT
once	TRBV4-1	TRBJ1-2	-	CARSRRDTNYGYTF	TGCGCCCGCAGCCGACGGGACACCAACTATGGCTACACCTTC